Presented here are 26 T cell receptor beta chains from one specimen sequenced in a study of shared clonotypes between healthy human individuals. Terminally differentiated effector memory CD45RA+ cells were left out of the naive CD8 fraction, which was CD45RO-negative and positively selected for CCR7. The repertoire was sequenced with immunoSEQ multiplex PCR; TCRdb's copy has only in-frame clones and lacks some. The table includes roughly 2 million clones, approximately 95% detected once. The sample comprised naive CD8+ T cells sorted from blood. The receptors were gathered from a man aged 18 to 29 in good health.

V and J are TRBV27 and TRBJ1-4; D gene ambiguous. Trimming took 6 bases from V and 8 from J, leaving 16 bases between them. Germline CDR1 MNHEY, CDR2 SMNVEV (reference sequence). The CDR3 has 14 residues. CDR3 DNA: TGTGCCAGCAGCCTGTACATGTTGGGGGAAAAACTGTTTTTT. It yields the protein CASSLYMLGEKLFF.

This chain uses TRBV19 with TRBJ1-1; 7 nucleotides align to TRBD1. Looked up from germline, CDR1 is LNHDA and CDR2 is SQIVND (reference sequence). The CDR3 extends over 16 amino acids. Unmatched junction bases numbered 8, after V lost 0 bases and J lost 4 bases. In nucleotides, the CDR3 is TGTGCCAGTAGTATAGACCTGACAGGGCTAGTCACTGAAGCTTTCTTT. Its protein is CASSIDLTGLVTEAFF.

This chain connects TRBV6-5 to TRBJ2-7; 8 positions match TRBD1. CDR1 MNHEY and CDR2 SVGAGI come from the germline V gene. The trim removed 2 bases at V and 2 bases at J, leaving 8 bases unmatched. The length of the CDR3 is 16 residues. The CDR3 coding sequence is TGTGCCAGCAGTTACGCCGGACAGGGCCCAGCCTACGAGCAGTACTTC. It codes for CASSYAGQGPAYEQYF.

The rearrangement joins TRBV30 to TRBJ1-6; no reliable D call. The length of the CDR3 is 20 residues. Trimming took 3 bases from V and 0 from J, leaving 24 bases between them. From germline, CDR1 is GTSNPN and CDR2 SVGIG (reference sequence). CDR3 protein: CAWREPLGPPLSSYNSPLHF. The CDR3 DNA reads as TGTGCCTGGAGGGAGCCTCTGGGCCCGCCACTCAGCTCCTATAATTCACCCCTCCACTTT. The full variable domain, its missing parts supplied by reference TRBV30 and TRBJ1-6, is SQTIHQWPATLVQPVGSPLSLECTVEGTSNPNLYWYRQAAGRGLQLLFYSVGIGQISSEVPQNLSASRPQDRQFILSSKKLLLSDSGFYLCAWREPLGPPLSSYNSPLHFGNGTRLTVT.

Worth noting for this clone: The sample holds other DNA sequences that translate to the same CDR3. The V gene is TRBV5-1, the J gene TRBJ2-1; D unresolved. CDR1 is SGHRS, CDR2 YFSETQ, per germline. V lost 2 bases and J lost 6, with 6 bases in between. This CDR3 region has 12 residues. The chain's CDR3 is CASSLAGNEQFF. The CDR3 nucleotides are TGCGCCAGCAGCTTAGCAGGCAATGAGCAGTTCTTC.

This sequence joins TRBV5-6 and TRBJ2-2; the D is unclear. Trimming removed 0 bases at V and 5 bases at J, with 5 bases between. The germline V gene encodes CDR1 SGHDT and CDR2 YYEEEE. CDR3 length equals 13 residues. CDR3 coding DNA: TGTGCCAGCAGCTTGGAACTTACCGGGGAGCTGTTTTTT. This encodes CASSLELTGELFF.

This clone was seen more than once but under ten times. V is TRBV7-9 and J is TRBJ1-2; no clear D. The CDR3 loop spans 16 amino acids. Trimming cost V 2 bases and J 3 bases, with 16 bases left between them. Per the germline V gene, CDR1 is SEHNR and CDR2 is FQNEAQ (reference sequence). The CDR3 loop reads CASSLSLEMTYYGYTF. Written as DNA, the CDR3 is TGTGCCAGCAGCTTATCCCTTGAGATGACGTACTATGGCTACACCTTC.

V and J are TRBV6-5 and TRBJ1-2; no firm D call. V lost 0 bases to trimming and J lost 6 bases, with 11 bases between them. This CDR3 has 14 amino acids. CDR1 is MNHEY, CDR2 SVGAGI, per germline. The CDR3 DNA follows: TGTGCCAGCAGTTACTCGTCCTGGGCAGATGGCTACACCTTC. Residues: CASSYSSWADGYTF.

The CDR3 region has the DNA TGCGCCAGCAGTGAATATCTAGCGGGAAACACCGGGGAGCTGTTTTTT. Translated: CASSEYLAGNTGELFF. The chain couples TRBV10-1 to TRBJ2-2; TRBD2 agrees at 9 bases. This CDR3 contains 16 residues. J gave up 2 bases and V 3 bases, and 4 bases lay outside the gene matches. The V gene's germline CDR1 is WNHNN and CDR2 SYGVQD (reference sequence).

The chain recombines TRBV7-9 with TRBJ2-3, with a tentative D call TRBD1 (6 bases). CDR3 length: 12 amino acids. V lost 6 bases to trimming and J lost 10 bases, with 14 bases between them. CDR1 is SEHNR, CDR2 FQNEAQ, per germline (reference sequence). CDR3 coding DNA: TGTGCCAGCAGTCCGACAGGTTCGGCGCAGTATTTT. Encoded protein: CASSPTGSAQYF.

This chain links TRBV2 with TRBJ2-1, with 12 bases fitting TRBD2. Germline V gene data show CDR1 as SNHLY and CDR2 as FYNNEI. The junction had 9 bases not matched to a gene; V was cut back by 7 bases and J by 8 bases. The CDR3 sequence is 15 residues long. CDR3 nucleotide sequence: TGTGCCAGCACCGTGGGACTAGCGGGCGGGGATGAGCAGTTCTTC. This sequence encodes CASTVGLAGGDEQFF.

Concerning this clone itself: This specimen includes other DNA sequences encoding the same CDR3. The rearrangement links TRBV7-2 to TRBJ2-5, with D unresolved. Deletions cut 1 base from V and 3 bases from J, with 6 bases between. Germline loops: CDR1 SGHTA, CDR2 FQGNSA. This CDR3 has 13 amino acids. The CDR3, as DNA: TGTGCCAGCAGCTTAGACAGTGAAGAGACCCAGTACTTC. Translated: CASSLDSEETQYF.

This rearrangement joins TRBV11-1 to TRBJ2-2; 9 bases are shared with TRBD1. The CDR3 covers 14 residues. V was clipped by 7 bases and J by 3 bases; unmatched bases: 3. The germline gives CDR1 SGHAT, CDR2 FQDESV (reference sequence). CDR3 protein: CASTRTGDTGELFF. The CDR3 DNA reads as TGTGCCAGCACAAGGACAGGGGACACCGGGGAGCTGTTTTTT.

Note on this clone: Distinct nucleotide sequences in the sample also encode this CDR3. The chain couples TRBV9 to TRBJ2-7; TRBD2 matches 11 bases. Unmatched junction bases numbered 3, after V lost 3 bases and J lost 4 bases. The CDR3 runs to 14 residues. Germline CDR1 SGDLS, CDR2 YYNGEE. As DNA, the CDR3 is TGTGCCAGCAGCGGCGGACTAGCGGGTTACGAGCAGTACTTC. Translated: CASSGGLAGYEQYF. Full variable domain (outside the CDR3, taken from reference TRBV9 and TRBJ2-7): DSGVTQTPKHLITATGQRVTLRCSPRSGDLSVYWYQQSLDQGLQFLIQYYNGEERAKGNILERFSAQQFPDLHSELNLSSLELGDSALYFCASSGGLAGYEQYFGPGTRLTVT.

The chain carries TRBV5-4 and TRBJ2-2; tentative D call: TRBD2 (5 bases). Germline CDR1 and CDR2: SGHNT and YYREEE (reference sequence). This CDR3 is 14 amino acids long. V lost 4 bases and J 6 bases, leaving 13 bases between the germline ends. Here the CDR3 reads CASSGGSSSGELFF. For the CDR3, the DNA is TGTGCCAGCAGCGGTGGGAGTTCGTCCGGGGAGCTGTTTTTT.

This chain joins TRBV6-6 and TRBJ2-3; D may correspond to TRBD1 or TRBD2 (5 bases each). Germline lookup yields CDR1 MNHNY and CDR2 SVGAGI (reference sequence). Trimming shortened V by 2 bases and J by 5 bases, and 17 bases separated the two germline ends. The CDR3 length is 16 residues. CDR3 region: CASSYLRDPAGDTQYF. The CDR3 DNA reads as TGTGCCAGCAGTTACCTCCGGGACCCAGCTGGAGATACGCAGTATTTT.

This chain links TRBV28 with TRBJ2-2; the match to TRBD2 covers 7 bases. With 7 bases clipped from V and 6 bases from J, the junction kept 8 bases outside the gene matches. Germline V CDR1 and CDR2: MDHEN, SYDVKM. CDR3 length equals 14 residues. The CDR3, as DNA: TGTGCCAGCATCCTCCAGGGAGGGCCCGGGGAGCTGTTTTTT. This translates into CASILQGGPGELFF.

This clone was recorded once. The chain carries TRBV5-1 and TRBJ2-7; TRBD1 might be the D (6 bases). The V and J ends lost 7 bases and 5 bases respectively, with 10 bases between them. The V gene's germline CDR1 is SGHRS and CDR2 YFSETQ. This CDR3 has 11 residues. CDR3 sequence: CASGGGHEQYF. The CDR3 DNA sequence: TGCGCCAGCGGGGGCGGCCACGAGCAGTACTTC.

The J gene is TRBJ2-7, the V gene TRBV12-5, with 9 bases fitting TRBD1. This CDR3 comprises 14 residues. In germline, CDR1 is LGHNT, CDR2 FRNRAP. Trimming removed 5 bases from V and 0 bases from J; junction bases left unmatched: 2. This chain's CDR3 is CASGGDRASYEQYF. CDR3 sequence (DNA): TGTGCTAGTGGTGGGGACAGGGCCTCCTACGAGCAGTACTTC.

The chain employs TRBV14 and TRBJ2-1; no clear D. V dropped 1 base and J dropped 0 bases, with 10 bases sitting between them. This CDR3 is built from 16 residues. CDR1 is SGHDN, CDR2 FVKESK, per germline. The DNA for the CDR3 is TGTGCCAGCAGCCAAGTTTTACAAGTCTCCTACAATGAGCAGTTCTTC. It encodes CASSQVLQVSYNEQFF. The whole variable domain, remainder taken from reference TRBV14 and TRBJ2-1, is EAGVTQFPSHSVIEKGQTVTLRCDPISGHDNLYWYRRVMGKEIKFLLHFVKESKQDESGMPNNRFLAERTGGTYSTLKVQPAELEDSGVYFCASSQVLQVSYNEQFFGPGTRLTVL.

This clone appeared a single time. The sample contains more than one DNA sequence encoding this CDR3. The chain links TRBV5-1 to TRBJ2-7; the D call may be TRBD1 or TRBD2 (6 bases each). CDR1 SGHRS and CDR2 YFSETQ come from the germline V gene. Between the trimmed V and J ends, which lost 5 bases and 4 bases, there was a span of 10 bases. This CDR3 region has 12 residues. CDR3 bases: TGCGCCAGCAGGGGGGGCGGGTACGAGCAGTACTTC. This codes for CASRGGGYEQYF.

The V gene is TRBV4-1, the J gene TRBJ1-2; tentative D call: TRBD1 (5 bases). The length of the CDR3 is 18 residues. With 0 bases removed from V and 3 bases from J, the gap between germline ends came to 20 bases. The germline V gene encodes CDR1 MGHRA and CDR2 YSYEKL. CDR3 region: CASSQEIGQGGGHYGYTF. The CDR3 DNA reads as TGCGCCAGCAGCCAAGAAATTGGGCAGGGAGGAGGTCACTATGGCTACACCTTC.

Comments on this clone: At one boundary the junction diverges from the germline segment, which might be a read error. J is TRBJ2-1 and V is TRBV9; D is possibly TRBD1 or TRBD2 (6 bases each). Germline lookup yields CDR1 SGDLS and CDR2 YYNGEE. This CDR3 region has 15 residues. The CDR3 loop is CASSVSGGLYDEQFF. DNA of the CDR3: TGTGCCAGCAGCGTATCCGGGGGCCTCTACGATGAGCAGTTCTTC. The variable domain in full, completed from reference TRBV9 and TRBJ2-1, reads DSGVTQTPKHLITATGQRVTLRCSPRSGDLSVYWYQQSLDQGLQFLIQYYNGEERAKGNILERFSAQQFPDLHSELNLSSLELGDSALYFCASSVSGGLYDEQFFGPGTRLTVL.

The chain links TRBV7-3 to TRBJ1-4; D remains ambiguous. Deletions cut 5 bases from V and 8 bases from J, with 18 bases between. The germline V gene has CDR1 SGHTA and CDR2 FQGTGA. The CDR3 contains 15 residues. CDR3 protein: CASSASGPPGEKLFF. The CDR3 coding sequence is TGTGCCAGCAGCGCGTCGGGCCCCCCCGGCGAAAAACTGTTTTTT. The variable domain in full, with the rest retrieved from reference TRBV7-3 and TRBJ1-4, is GAGVSQTPSNKVTEKGKYVELRCDPISGHTALYWYRQSLGQGPEFLIYFQGTGAADDSGLPNDRFFAVRPEGSVSTLKIQRTERGDSAVYLCASSASGPPGEKLFFGSGTQLSVL.

V usage is TRBV7-2 and J usage is TRBJ2-1; D might be TRBD1 (6 bases). There are 16 residues in the CDR3. Germline lookup yields CDR1 SGHTA and CDR2 FQGNSA. Trimming removed 1 base from V and 0 bases from J, with 10 bases in between. The CDR3 sequence is CASSLVGGVSYNEQFF. The CDR3 DNA sequence: TGTGCCAGCAGCTTAGTAGGGGGAGTCTCCTACAATGAGCAGTTCTTC.

This chain uses TRBV7-8 with TRBJ1-4, with TRBD1 as a possible D gene (5 bases). The ends were cut back, 0 bases at V and 8 bases at J, with 19 bases in the middle. CDR1 SGHVS and CDR2 FQNEAQ come from the germline V gene. This CDR3 comprises 17 residues. The CDR3: CASSLAPEGRVEEKLFF. CDR3 nucleotide sequence: TGTGCCAGCAGCTTAGCCCCTGAGGGCAGGGTAGAAGAAAAACTGTTTTTT.